This T cell receptor (beta chain) was recorded in a study of cytomegalovirus exposure and HLA in healthy donors. It was with 60 Vbeta and 13 Jbeta primers that the PCR ran. This table comes from immunoSEQ multiplex PCR, and its TCRdb copy is limited to in-frame clones, with some not included. The sample has approximately 100,000 clones, roughly 71% seen once. On this clone itself: Its antigen is still unknown.

The V and J ends lost 3 bases and 0 bases, in that order; junction bases with no gene match: 3. Per the germline V gene, CDR1 is GTSNPN and CDR2 is SVGIG (reference sequence). This CDR3 is built from 14 residues. Study-wide findings and caveats: With later analysis, a missense DCLRE1C variant became linked to TCR beta V- and J-gene trimming. Cytomegalovirus association was assigned to over 150 TCR beta chains. In a later analysis, a genetic analysis reported fewer productive-TCR N-insertions in an Asian-associated ancestry cluster than the cohort average.

This chain connects TRBV30 to TRBJ2-3, with 7 positions matching TRBD2. This TCR came from a male donor in good health and CMV-seropositive. The sample consisted of PBMCs. CDR3 nucleotides: TGTGCCTGGAGGCAGACTAGCAGCACAGATACGCAGTATTTT. Its protein is CAWRQTSSTDTQYF. The variable domain in full, with the rest retrieved from reference TRBV30 and TRBJ2-3, is SQTIHQWPATLVQPVGSPLSLECTVEGTSNPNLYWYRQAAGRGLQLLFYSVGIGQISSEVPQNLSASRPQDRQFILSSKKLLLSDSGFYLCAWRQTSSTDTQYFGPGTRLTVL.